The present entry profiles one TCR beta chain with its context. Its antigen is not known. This sample stems from a study of Ad26.COV2.S vaccination and SARS-CoV-2 variants. Across the study: Participants got Ad26.COV2.S intramuscularly, once or twice 56 days apart. Study outcomes and limitations: The authors reported substantial breadth in spike-specific CD8+ and CD4+ T cell responses after vaccination.

Clones were sequenced by immunoSEQ multiplex PCR, and TCRdb holds only the in-frame ones, with some missing. The profile shows around 400,000 clones, 75% to 95% of them singletons. The treatment: roughly 18 received Ad26.COV2.S at low or high dose, single or two shots; about 5 received placebo; per-sample allocation not given. Each sample was drawn 63 days after the first injection (of vaccine or placebo). Boston supplied an adult donor aged 18-55 years. Germline loops: CDR1 SGDLS, CDR2 YYNGEE. The CDR3 contains 14 residues. The V end lost 4 bases, the J end lost 4 bases, and 13 bases lay between the germline ends.

The material was peripheral blood, obtained in a trial of Ad26.COV2.S vaccine versus placebo. This TCR was sampled from a person aged 18-65 years who received the Ad26.COV2.S COVID-19 vaccine or a placebo. This chain links TRBV9 with TRBJ2-3; TRBD1 might be the D (7 bases). The CDR3 loop is CASSTGDWPDTQYF. The CDR3 coding sequence is TGTGCCAGCAGCACAGGGGACTGGCCAGATACGCAGTATTTT. Using reference TRBV9 and TRBJ2-3 for the parts outside the CDR3, the full variable domain is DSGVTQTPKHLITATGQRVTLRCSPRSGDLSVYWYQQSLDQGLQFLIQYYNGEERAKGNILERFSAQQFPDLHSELNLSSLELGDSALYFCASSTGDWPDTQYFGPGTRLTVL.